This T cell receptor beta chain was recovered during a study of blood T cell repertoires in COVID-19. The protocol was immunoSEQ multiplex PCR, while the TCRdb copy is restricted to in-frame clones and leaves out a portion. The repertoire includes roughly 120,000 clones, almost 90% of them detected once, and about 1% sits in the top ten. The V gene's germline CDR1 is KGHSH and CDR2 LQKENI. The CDR3 is 14 amino acids. V lost 1 base and J lost 6; bases outside the gene matches: 5. The specimen was peripheral blood. This TCR was sampled from a woman aged 50 to 60 with active or convalescent COVID-19. The chain is built from TRBV18 and TRBJ2-7, with 8 bases fitting TRBD1. The CDR3 DNA sequence: TGTGCCAGCTCACCACGCCAGGGGGCCTCCGAGCAGTACTTC. This encodes CASSPRQGASEQYF.